The 15 T cell receptor beta chains given below trace back to one sample, sequenced in a study of blood T cell repertoires in COVID-19. Assay used: immunoSEQ multiplex PCR; TCRdb lists only in-frame clones, some missing. Of over 250,000 clones listed, about 88% are singletons. Specimen: peripheral blood. These TCRs come from a man aged 60 to 69 who had recovered from COVID-19.

This rearrangement joins TRBV7-3 to TRBJ1-1; 7 nucleotides match TRBD1. V was clipped by 4 bases and J by 8 bases; unmatched bases: 4. Germline CDR1 is SGHTA and CDR2 is FQGTGA. The CDR3 covers 12 residues. CDR3 DNA sequence: TGTGCCAGCAGCTCTACGACAGGGGAAGCTTTCTTT. This encodes CASSSTTGEAFF.

CDR3 DNA sequence: TGTGCCAGCAGTCCGAGGTTGGGTGTCGGGCTGTTTTTT. It translates to CASSPRLGVGLFF. The chain is built from TRBV2 and TRBJ1-4; D unresolved. The CDR3 covers 13 residues. V gave up 5 bases and J gave up 14 bases, with 18 bases separating them. Germline lookup yields CDR1 SNHLY and CDR2 FYNNEI.

The chain employs TRBV6-1 and TRBJ1-5; 9 bases match TRBD1. Trimming at V came to 3 bases and at J to 3 bases, leaving 15 bases not matched to a gene. This CDR3 has 19 amino acids. Germline CDR1 and CDR2: MNHNS and SASEGT. The CDR3 sequence is CASSDIQGQGFLYNQPQHF. The DNA of the CDR3 is TGTGCCAGCAGTGACATACAGGGACAGGGCTTTCTGTACAATCAGCCCCAGCATTTT.

This chain uses TRBV11-2 with TRBJ1-5; a possible D gene is TRBD1 (5 bases). CDR1 and CDR2 (germline): SGHAT, FQNNGV. The CDR3 consists of 14 residues. V dropped 5 bases and J dropped 1 base, with 9 bases sitting between them. The CDR3 protein is CASSPGGSNQPQHF. The CDR3 DNA is TGTGCCAGCAGCCCCGGGGGAAGCAATCAGCCCCAGCATTTT.

V gene TRBV10-1 combines with J gene TRBJ2-1; a possible D gene is TRBD1 (5 bases). The CDR3 is 13 amino acids. Trimming left V 4 bases short and J 3 bases short, with 7 bases between. Per the germline V gene, CDR1 is WNHNN and CDR2 is SYGVQD (reference sequence). CDR3 DNA: TGCGCCAGCAGTGGGGGCGGCTACAATGAGCAGTTCTTC. It specifies CASSGGGYNEQFF.

The rearrangement joins TRBV6-5 to TRBJ1-5; D perhaps matches TRBD1 (5 bases). V lost 6 bases, J lost 5 bases, and 14 bases lay in between. The CDR3 is made up of 14 amino acids. CDR1 and CDR2 from the germline V gene are MNHEY and SVGAGI. The CDR3 is CASSPRQGYQPQHF. The CDR3 DNA sequence: TGTGCCAGCAGCCCACGTCAGGGTTATCAGCCCCAGCATTTT.

The CDR3 DNA sequence: TGCGCCAGCAGCCTCCAGACGGGATCCTACGAGCAGTACTTC. This gives the protein CASSLQTGSYEQYF. The chain has TRBV5-1 and TRBJ2-7, with D possibly TRBD2 on 5 matching bases. CDR1 and CDR2 from the germline V gene are SGHRS and YFSETQ. This CDR3 spans 14 amino acids. Deletions cut 4 bases from V and 1 base from J, with 12 bases between.

V is TRBV4-2 and J is TRBJ2-1, with 14 bases matching TRBD2. Germline-derived CDR1 and CDR2 are LGHNA and YNFKEQ. The CDR3 runs to 16 residues. Trimming took 1 base from V and 7 from J; bases not matched to a gene: 3. The CDR3 DNA reads TGTGCCAGCAGCCAAGGACTAGCGGGGGGGCCTAATGAGCAGTTCTTC. This gives the protein CASSQGLAGGPNEQFF.

V and J are TRBV4-2 and TRBJ2-7, with a possible D match to TRBD1 (7 bases). The CDR3 runs 14 residues. Trimming stripped 3 bases from V and 7 bases from J, with 16 bases between. The V gene's germline CDR1 is LGHNA and CDR2 YNFKEQ. CDR3 residues: CASSHDRAGGEQYF. The CDR3 DNA is TGTGCCAGCAGCCATGATCGGGCAGGGGGGGAGCAGTACTTC.

The chain carries TRBV5-1 and TRBJ1-3, with TRBD1 matching 11 bases. The CDR3 contains 15 residues. Unmatched junction bases numbered 1, after V lost 1 base and J lost 4 bases. Germline loops: CDR1 SGHRS, CDR2 YFSETQ. CDR3 in DNA: TGCGCCAGCAGCTTGCGGACAGGGGGCGGAAACACCATATATTTT. Translating gives CASSLRTGGGNTIYF.

The chain combines TRBV4-2 with TRBJ2-5, with 10 bases lining up with TRBD2. Germline CDR1 and CDR2: LGHNA and YNFKEQ. This CDR3 spans 15 amino acids. J gave up 2 bases and V 4 bases, and 4 bases lay outside the gene matches. CDR3 residues: CASSPRTSGQETQYF. The CDR3 coding sequence is TGTGCCAGCAGCCCTCGGACTAGCGGACAAGAGACCCAGTACTTC.

The chain recombines TRBV28 with TRBJ2-7; TRBD1 agrees at 9 bases. J was trimmed by 2 bases and V by 4 bases; bases with no gene match: 6. The CDR3 length is 15 residues. CDR1 and CDR2 from the germline V gene are MDHEN and SYDVKM. CDR3 sequence reads: CASSYGTGRPYEQYF. DNA for the CDR3: TGTGCCAGCAGTTACGGGACAGGGAGACCCTACGAGCAGTACTTC. Using reference TRBV28 and TRBJ2-7 for the parts outside the CDR3, the full variable domain is DVKVTQSSRYLVKRTGEKVFLECVQDMDHENMFWYRQDPGLGLRLIYFSYDVKMKEKGDIPEGYSVSREKKERFSLILESASTNQTSMYLCASSYGTGRPYEQYFGPGTRLTVT.

The chain is built from TRBV15 and TRBJ2-7; 7 nucleotides line up with TRBD1. The length of the CDR3 is 14 residues. V was clipped by 3 bases and J by 3 bases; unmatched bases: 5. In germline, CDR1 is LNHNV, CDR2 YYDKDF (reference sequence). For the CDR3, the DNA is TGTGCCACCAGCAGCCCGGGACAGCGCTACGAGCAGTACTTC. Its translation is CATSSPGQRYEQYF.

The table lists this clone with a count of one. V and J are TRBV25-1 and TRBJ1-1; D is uncertain. CDR1 and CDR2 (germline): MGHDK, SYGVNS. This CDR3 has 14 residues. Trimming cost V 3 bases and J 7 bases, with 15 bases left between them. DNA for the CDR3: TGTGCCAGCAGTGACCAGACGTGGAGGGATGAAGCTTTCTTT. Translation: CASSDQTWRDEAFF. The full variable domain, rest sourced from reference TRBV25-1 and TRBJ1-1, is EADIYQTPRYLVIGTGKKITLECSQTMGHDKMYWYQQDPGMELHLIHYSYGVNSTEKGDLSSESTVSRIRTEHFPLTLESARPSHTSQYLCASSDQTWRDEAFFGQGTRLTVV.

The chain combines TRBV10-3 with TRBJ2-7; TRBD1 aligns across 9 bases. CDR3 length: 18 amino acids. Per germline, CDR1 ENHRY and CDR2 SYGVKD. The J segment lost 6 bases and the V segment lost 0 bases, leaving 15 bases of the junction unmatched. CDR3 DNA sequence: TGTGCCATCAGTGAGTCATCCCCGAGAGGGACAGGGAGGACCGAGCAGTACTTC. This gives the protein CAISESSPRGTGRTEQYF.